What follows describes a single T cell receptor (beta chain). Its antigen is still unknown. The input lacks base qualities; no much larger clone sits a single base away. Healthy HIV-negative adults with no recently reported acute infections or vaccinations were included as donors. Only Caucasian adults living in Nashville, Tennessee, USA were represented among the donors. CD4+ T cells were enriched by magnetic negative selection, after which naive cells were positively selected on CD45RA and the negative fraction was taken as the memory subset. Blood was collected by leukapheresis, and PBMCs were isolated by Ficoll-Histopaque density gradient centrifugation and then cryopreserved in liquid nitrogen vapor phase. Analytical flow cytometry was used to check the purity and quantity of each magnetically sorted T cell population. Genomic DNA was isolated from each sorted fraction and quantified by UV absorbance on a Nanodrop 2000c.

V has 0 bases trimmed and J has 6 bases trimmed; junction bases matching no gene number 3. CDR3 length: 16 amino acids, cysteine to phenylalanine. The entry retains the CDR3 DNA only, 48 bases that are in frame from base 1. The germline V gene encodes CDR1 MNHEY and CDR2 SVGAGI. The data derive from a study of shared clonotypes between healthy human individuals (dated by TCRdb to 2020 to 2021). Background for the entire study: The cohort included three men and two women between 18 and 49 years of age. Per donor, leukapheresis produced somewhere between about 0.85 and 8.9 billion PBMCs. The study deeply sequenced blood TCR repertoires of about 5 healthy adults to estimate repertoire size and the extent of clonotype sharing between individuals. For each donor, CD4 naive and CD4 memory were each run on three plates, CD8 naive on two plates, and CD8 memory on one plate. Different laboratories and diverse techniques were used to prepare libraries and sequence TCR repertoires, to increase sequencing depth and limit assay-specific biases.

Overall study results and their limits: Naive subsets generally had larger estimated clonotype richness than memory subsets. The small number of donors limited the genetic and exposure-history diversity represented. Incomplete sequencing was indicated by rarefaction of sorted-subset datasets, despite the large sequencing depth. Sharing across four donors was observed for about 5% of naive CD4, about 3.2% of naive CD8, 2.3% of memory CD4, and roughly 0.4% of memory CD8 clonotypes. Sampling was restricted to blood, and TCR repertoires in tissues likely differ from the TCR repertoires found in blood. Higher generation probabilities were observed for clonotypes shared by all four sorted-subset donors than for non-shared clonotypes. Pairwise subsampling indicated that sequencing depth was expected to affect the degree of clonotype sharing among donors.

Using the deep immunoSEQ assay, TCR CDR3 regions were amplified from genomic DNA by multiplex PCR. Genomic DNA extracted from each cell subset was distributed evenly over all wells of several immunoSEQ 96-well plates, and each plate served as one replicate. Each replicate PCR for sorted subsets received roughly 0.2 ug genomic DNA, equal to about 30,000 T cell genomes. The purified libraries were quantified using a Qubit 3.0 fluorometer, sized with a Bioanalyzer 2100, and then quantified again using the KAPA Library Quantification kit. Every immunoSEQ 96-well plate was sequenced on a dedicated single-read 150-cycle Illumina NextSeq 550 flow cell. Under the source paper's analysis protocol: The immunoSEQ output contained only junctional sequences without quality scores, so filtering could not match that applied to full-length reads. Sequences were annotated with PyIR, a Python wrapper for IgBLAST v1.9, and V/J genes and CDR3 were assigned using IMGT germline references. Reads were filtered out if the reads had weak V/J assignments (E-value above 1e-6), no CDR3, stop codons, out-of-frame junctions, or ambiguous translated residues. V3J clonotypes were defined as sequences sharing an identical inferred V gene, J gene, and CDR3 amino acid sequence. Percentage overlap between repertoires was calculated by dividing the number of shared unique clonotypes by the size of the smaller repertoire. Three approaches were used to assess repertoire richness: RTK rarefaction, the Chao1 estimator, and Recon v2.1 estimates of unobserved clonotypes. Generation probabilities for all TCRbeta clonotypes obtained by the gDNA method from a handful of donors were computed using OLGA. TCRdb stores this immuneACCESS table with in-frame sequences only. Part of the clones is absent; in the studies checked, under half of the shortfall reflects unresolved V genes, and no reason is known for the rest. V and J calls and clone size are given by that table; D and trimming were obtained from the DNA. The sample records 2 million to 2.5 million clones, about nine tenths of which are singletons. The ten most abundant clones make up around 0.38% of the sample.

The receptor was derived from a man between 18 and 29 years old in good health. Some clones in this sample may be carry-over from other donors' samples. The specimen was naive CD4+ T cells from PBMCs. The sample's cell subset or site label, in plain terms: CD45RA+ positively selected. The chain was built from TRBV6-5 and TRBJ2-4; 12 of the junction bases match TRBD2. The CDR3: CASSYSGLAGRNIQYF. The DNA sequence is as follows: TGTGCCAGCAGTTACTCCGGACTAGCGGGGAGAAACATTCAGTACTTC.